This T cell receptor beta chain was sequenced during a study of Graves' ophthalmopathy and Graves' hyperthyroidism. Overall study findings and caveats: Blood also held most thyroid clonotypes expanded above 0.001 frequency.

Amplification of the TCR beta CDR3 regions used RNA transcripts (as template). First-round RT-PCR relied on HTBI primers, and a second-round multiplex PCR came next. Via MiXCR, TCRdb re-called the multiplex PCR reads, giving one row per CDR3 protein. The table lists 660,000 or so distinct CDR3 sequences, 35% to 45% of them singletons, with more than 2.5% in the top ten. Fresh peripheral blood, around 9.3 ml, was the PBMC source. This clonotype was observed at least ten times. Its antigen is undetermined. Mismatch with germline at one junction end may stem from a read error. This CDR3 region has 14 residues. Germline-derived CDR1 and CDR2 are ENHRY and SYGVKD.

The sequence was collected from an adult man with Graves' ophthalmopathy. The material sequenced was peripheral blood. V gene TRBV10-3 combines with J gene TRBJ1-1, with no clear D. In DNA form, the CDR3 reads TGTGCCAGCAGTTACGAGGTGGGTGGGACTGAAGCTTTCTTT. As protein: CASSYEVGGTEAFF.